The clone carrying this T cell receptor (delta chain) is deemed medium-sized (0.01 to 0.1%). This specimen belongs to a study of gamma-delta T cells after stem cell transplantation. The length of the CDR3 is 21 residues. The trim removed 0 bases at V and 3 bases at J, leaving 11 bases unmatched. CDR1 is GEAIGNYY, CDR2 EKD, per germline. TCRdb re-identified clones in the RT-PCR reads via CATT. The table lists roughly 15,000 delta-chain clones, about 30% of them singletons. The sequenced sample consisted of gamma-delta T cells. This TCR was recovered from a human donor. It is not recorded whose cells these are; they may come from a transplant donor. The rearrangement links TRDV2 to TRDJ3, with TRDD3 matching 12 bases. This CDR3 reads CACDTGHLGDTPVWDTRQMFF. CDR3 nucleotides: TGTGCCTGTGACACCGGCCATCTGGGGGATACGCCGGTCTGGGACACCCGACAGATGTTTTTC.